These 32 T cell receptor beta chains share one sample of origin, sequenced in a study of blood T cell repertoires in COVID-19. Here immunoSEQ multiplex PCR was the method, and the copy in TCRdb shows in-frame clones only, minus some. This sample has 200,000 to 300,000 clones, with around 80% found just once. Sequencing was carried out using peripheral blood. The receptors come from a man between 60 and 70 years old with acute or convalescent COVID-19.

The chain links TRBV28 to TRBJ2-1, with D possibly TRBD2 on 5 matching bases. Germline CDR1 and CDR2: MDHEN and SYDVKM. V was trimmed by 8 bases and J by 2 bases, leaving 7 bases between them. CDR3 length equals 12 residues. CDR3 bases: TGTGCCAGCGGGAGACCCTACAATGAGCAGTTCTTC. The encoded protein is CASGRPYNEQFF.

This clone was counted only a few times. The chain uses TRBV7-2 and TRBJ2-7; 9 nucleotides align to TRBD1. Germline-derived CDR1 and CDR2 are SGHTA and FQGNSA. This CDR3 spans 15 amino acids. V shed 2 bases and J 9 bases; nucleotides not matched to a gene: 11. The CDR3 DNA follows: TGTGCCAGCAGCTTAAACCCTCCGGGACAGGGAGCGCAGTACTTC. Translating gives CASSLNPPGQGAQYF. The entire variable domain, with the rest obtained from reference TRBV7-2 and TRBJ2-7, is as follows: GAGVSQSPSNKVTEKGKDVELRCDPISGHTALYWYRQSLGQGLEFLIYFQGNSAPDKSGLPSDRFSAERTGGSVSTLTIQRTQQEDSAVYLCASSLNPPGQGAQYFGPGTRLTVT.

Points on this clone: Other DNA sequences in the sample encode the same CDR3. CDR3: CASSWDRVYNEQFF. The CDR3 DNA sequence: TGTGCCAGCAGCTGGGACAGAGTTTACAATGAGCAGTTCTTC. The chain employs TRBV7-9 and TRBJ2-1; 7 bases map to TRBD1. With 4 bases clipped from V and 4 bases from J, the junction kept 4 bases outside the gene matches. The length of the CDR3 is 14 residues. CDR1 SEHNR and CDR2 FQNEAQ come from the germline V gene (reference sequence).

This rearrangement joins TRBV30 to TRBJ1-5; D gene uncertain. Germline V gene sequence: CDR1 GTSNPN, CDR2 SVGIG (reference sequence). The length of the CDR3 is 15 residues. Trimming left V 2 bases short and J 7 bases short, with 18 bases between. As DNA, the CDR3 is TGTGCCTGGAGTCTTATTCACCCCCCGGGGCAGCCCCAGCATTTT. Protein product: CAWSLIHPPGQPQHF.

V and J are TRBV29-1 and TRBJ2-3, with D perhaps matching TRBD2 (6 bases). The germline gives CDR1 SQVTM, CDR2 ANQGSEA. The CDR3 runs 13 residues. Trimming pared 7 bases from V and 7 bases from J, leaving 18 bases between. CDR3 protein: CSAREFLRNTQYF. DNA for the CDR3: TGCAGCGCCCGGGAGTTTCTCAGAAATACGCAGTATTTT.

The table lists this clone with a count of one. The genes are TRBV5-1 and TRBJ2-1; D is possibly TRBD2 (6 bases). The CDR3 is made up of 15 amino acids. V gave up 1 base and J gave up 0 bases, with 8 bases separating them. Germline CDR1 reads SGHRS; CDR2 reads YFSETQ. CDR3 region: CASSLRESSYNEQFF. The CDR3 nucleotides read TGCGCCAGCAGCTTGCGGGAGAGCTCCTACAATGAGCAGTTCTTC.

The J gene is TRBJ2-3, the V gene TRBV4-2; 7 positions match TRBD1. V trimming: 3 bases; J trimming: 5 bases; junction bases outside the gene matches: 2. CDR1 is LGHNA and CDR2 is YNFKEQ in the germline V gene. This CDR3 spans 13 amino acids. CDR3 in amino acids: CASSQTGQDTQYF. The CDR3 bases are TGTGCCAGCAGCCAGACAGGGCAAGATACGCAGTATTTT.

The chain combines TRBV10-3 with TRBJ2-1, with 9 bases lining up with TRBD2. The CDR3 sequence is 15 residues long. V lost 9 bases to trimming and J lost 3 bases; unmatched junction nucleotides: 9. CDR1 and CDR2 (germline): ENHRY, SYGVKD. CDR3 nucleotides: TGTGCCATGCGGGGGGGGAACACCAACTACAATGAGCAGTTCTTC. It translates to CAMRGGNTNYNEQFF.

This clone has a handful of counts. The V and J genes are TRBV30 and TRBJ1-2; tentatively, D is TRBD1 (6 bases). CDR1 GTSNPN and CDR2 SVGIG come from the germline V gene (reference sequence). This CDR3 comprises 11 residues. V was pared by 4 bases and J by 6 bases, with 9 bases between. CDR3 DNA: TGTGCCTGGACAACAGGGCATGGCTACACCTTC. It codes for CAWTTGHGYTF.

This sequence joins TRBV27 and TRBJ2-7, with a tentative D call TRBD1 (5 bases). Trimming pared 1 base from V and 2 bases from J, leaving 12 bases between. Germline V gene lookup returns CDR1 MNHEY and CDR2 SMNVEV (reference sequence). The CDR3 sequence is 15 residues long. The CDR3 DNA reads TGTGCCAGCAGTTTATTCTCAGGGTTGCCCTACGAGCAGTACTTC. This sequence encodes CASSLFSGLPYEQYF.

This clone was picked up a small number of times. The genes are TRBV11-2 and TRBJ2-2; the match to TRBD2 covers 9 bases. The V gene's germline CDR1 is SGHAT and CDR2 FQNNGV. This CDR3 is built from 17 residues. J was trimmed by 3 bases and V by 3 bases; bases with no gene match: 8. In nucleotides, the CDR3 is TGTGCCAGCAGCTTCTCTGGCGGGGGGGCTTACACCGGGGAGCTGTTTTTT. This sequence encodes CASSFSGGGAYTGELFF.

The V gene is TRBV5-1, the J gene TRBJ2-3; D is perhaps TRBD1 (5 bases). Between the trimmed V and J ends, which lost 1 base and 6 bases, there was a span of 15 bases. There are 15 residues in the CDR3. In germline, CDR1 is SGHRS, CDR2 YFSETQ. This CDR3 reads CASSLRGHNPDTQYF. CDR3 bases: TGCGCCAGCAGCTTGAGGGGTCACAACCCCGATACGCAGTATTTT.

This clone was detected only once. This chain links TRBV25-1 with TRBJ2-2, with TRBD2 matching 9 bases. The junction had 0 bases not matched to a gene; V was cut back by 6 bases and J by 1 base. Germline CDR1 is MGHDK and CDR2 is SYGVNS. CDR3 length equals 14 residues. The DNA of the CDR3 is TGTGCCAGCAGACTAGCGGGGAACACCGGGGAGCTGTTTTTT. It translates to CASRLAGNTGELFF.

The chain uses TRBV30 and TRBJ1-3; TRBD1 is a possible D gene (5 bases). Germline-derived CDR1 and CDR2 are GTSNPN and SVGIG (reference sequence). V lost 0 bases, J lost 0 bases, and 12 bases lay in between. The CDR3 has 16 amino acids. CDR3: CAWSVIGGGSGNTIYF. The CDR3 DNA sequence: TGTGCCTGGAGTGTTATCGGGGGGGGCTCTGGAAACACCATATATTTT.

This clone was detected once. The chain is built from TRBV19 and TRBJ1-2, with 8 nucleotides matching TRBD1. The germline V gene encodes CDR1 LNHDA and CDR2 SQIVND (reference sequence). V was clipped by 3 bases and J by 6 bases; unmatched bases: 3. The CDR3 is 13 residues long. The CDR3 DNA sequence: TGTGCCAGTAGTATGGACAGGGTAGATGGCTACACCTTC. Amino acid sequence: CASSMDRVDGYTF.

The V call is TRBV28, the J call TRBJ1-1, with a tentative D call TRBD1 (5 bases). The CDR3 runs to 16 residues. CDR1 MDHEN and CDR2 SYDVKM come from the germline V gene. Trimming pared 2 bases from V and 1 base from J, leaving 14 bases between. CDR3 amino acids: CASSLVTTVQNTEAFF. As DNA, the CDR3 is TGTGCCAGCAGTTTAGTCACGACAGTCCAGAACACTGAAGCTTTCTTT.

The genes are TRBV6-5 and TRBJ2-2; possible D gene TRBD2, 7 bases. Trimming stripped 2 bases from V and 5 bases from J, with 12 bases between. From germline, CDR1 is MNHEY and CDR2 SVGAGI. This CDR3 is 15 amino acids long. The CDR3 protein is CASSYVGGGTGELFF. The CDR3 nucleotides are TGTGCCAGCAGTTACGTGGGAGGGGGAACCGGGGAGCTGTTTTTT.

The rearrangement uses TRBV10-1 and TRBJ2-1; 7 nucleotides line up with TRBD1. CDR3 size: 15 residues. Trimming cost V 4 bases and J 2 bases; bases outside gene matches: 5. Per germline, CDR1 WNHNN and CDR2 SYGVQD (reference sequence). The CDR3 reads CASSAQGYPYNEQFF. The CDR3 DNA sequence: TGCGCCAGCAGTGCACAGGGGTATCCCTACAATGAGCAGTTCTTC.

A single count supports this clone. J is TRBJ1-1 and V is TRBV27; D is unresolved. The CDR3 is made up of 15 amino acids. Germline CDR1 is MNHEY and CDR2 is SMNVEV (reference sequence). V was cut by 2 bases and J by 0 bases, with 10 bases left in between. The CDR3: CASSLMAGLNTEAFF. In DNA, the CDR3 is TGTGCCAGCAGTTTAATGGCAGGTCTGAACACTGAAGCTTTCTTT.

The CDR3 DNA sequence: TGTGCCAGCAGCGTCTTGCAGGGGCATTACAATGAGCAGTTCTTC. Translation gives CASSVLQGHYNEQFF. This chain links TRBV9 with TRBJ2-1; tentative D call: TRBD1 (6 bases). Trimming took 2 bases from V and 4 from J, leaving 13 bases between them. The CDR3 covers 15 residues. Germline CDR1 SGDLS, CDR2 YYNGEE. Full variable domain (remainder filled in from reference TRBV9 and TRBJ2-1): DSGVTQTPKHLITATGQRVTLRCSPRSGDLSVYWYQQSLDQGLQFLIQYYNGEERAKGNILERFSAQQFPDLHSELNLSSLELGDSALYFCASSVLQGHYNEQFFGPGTRLTVL.

The chain combines TRBV10-3 with TRBJ2-2; 7 bases align to TRBD2. After removal of 10 bases from V and 7 bases from J, the junction contained 6 bases not matched to a gene. Germline assignment: CDR1 ENHRY and CDR2 SYGVKD. This CDR3 region has 12 residues. The chain's CDR3 is CATSRGGGELFF. CDR3 bases: TGTGCCACCTCACGCGGGGGCGGGGAGCTGTTTTTT.

CDR3 residues: CASSLQGVPADTQYF. CDR3 in DNA: TGTGCCAGCAGCTTACAGGGGGTTCCCGCAGATACGCAGTATTTT. The chain is built from TRBV7-3 and TRBJ2-3, with 7 bases lining up with TRBD1. The CDR3 length is 15 residues. Germline CDR1 reads SGHTA; CDR2 reads FQGTGA. Trimming at V came to 2 bases and at J to 4 bases, leaving 6 bases not matched to a gene.

For the CDR3, the DNA is TGTGCCAGCGGCCGGGACAGCCACACCGGGGAGCTGTTTTTT. This encodes CASGRDSHTGELFF. The rearrangement links TRBV21-1 to TRBJ2-2; no DNA check was done on the table's D call, TRBD1. TRBV21-1 corresponds to a pseudogene. CDR3 length equals 14 residues.

The chain uses TRBV19 and TRBJ2-7; 7 positions match TRBD1. J lost 3 bases, V lost 3 bases, and 11 bases had no gene match. Germline CDR1 and CDR2: LNHDA and SQIVND (reference sequence). The CDR3 runs to 16 residues. CDR3 DNA sequence: TGTGCCAGTAGTATGACCCCCGGGACAGTCAACTACGAGCAGTACTTC. Its protein product is CASSMTPGTVNYEQYF.

The chain couples TRBV6-5 to TRBJ2-3; 8 nucleotides agree with TRBD2. The CDR3 extends over 14 amino acids. Losses at the gene ends were 4 bases for V and 4 bases for J; bases not matched to a gene: 4. CDR1 and CDR2 from the germline V gene are MNHEY and SVGAGI. The CDR3 region is CASSWYGGADTQYF. The CDR3 nucleotides are TGTGCCAGCAGTTGGTACGGGGGGGCAGATACGCAGTATTTT.

The chain joins TRBV2 to TRBJ1-5; tentatively, D is TRBD1 (5 bases). V gave up 3 bases and J gave up 8 bases, with 11 bases separating them. The CDR3 consists of 13 residues. Germline values: CDR1 SNHLY, CDR2 FYNNEI. The DNA of the CDR3 is TGTGCCAGCAGTGACGGGGGACGGAAGCCCCAGCATTTT. Protein: CASSDGGRKPQHF.

This chain connects TRBV5-4 to TRBJ2-7; 15 bases align to TRBD2. CDR3 size: 15 residues. Looked up from germline, CDR1 is SGHNT and CDR2 is YYREEE (reference sequence). V was clipped by 5 bases and J by 3 bases; unmatched bases: 3. In nucleotides, the CDR3 is TGTGCCAGCAGGGGGACTAGCGGGGGGAACTACGAGCAGTACTTC. It translates to CASRGTSGGNYEQYF.

For the CDR3, the DNA is TGTGCCAGCAGTGACCAGGTAGGGCCCCAGCATTTT. Its protein is CASSDQVGPQHF. The chain links TRBV6-4 to TRBJ1-5; D is unclear. Trimming cost V 2 bases and J 9 bases, with 8 bases left between them. This CDR3 is built from 12 residues. CDR1 and CDR2 from the germline V gene are MRHNA and SNTAGT.

This clone was seen once. V usage is TRBV7-9 and J usage is TRBJ1-1; a possible D gene is TRBD1 (6 bases). The CDR3 is made up of 15 amino acids. V lost 3 bases and J 2 bases, leaving 13 bases between the germline ends. Germline CDR1 SEHNR, CDR2 FQNEAQ (reference sequence). CDR3 sequence: CASSFFRTDNTEAFF. The CDR3 coding sequence is TGTGCCAGCAGCTTTTTCAGGACAGATAACACTGAAGCTTTCTTT.

This clone was detected once. V and J are TRBV5-1 and TRBJ2-1; 10 nucleotides match TRBD2. Germline V gene data show CDR1 as SGHRS and CDR2 as YFSETQ. The CDR3 has 14 residues. Germline trimming cut 2 bases from V and 9 bases from J; bases unmatched to any gene: 5. The CDR3 DNA follows: TGCGCCAGCAGCTTTCAGCGGGGGGGTTTTGAGCAGTTCTTC. This sequence encodes CASSFQRGGFEQFF.

The chain recombines TRBV18 with TRBJ2-1; 10 nucleotides agree with TRBD2. The CDR3 consists of 17 residues. V dropped 0 bases and J dropped 9; count of bases not matched to a gene: 11. Germline values: CDR1 KGHSH, CDR2 LQKENI. CDR3 coding DNA: TGTGCCAGCTCACCACCACCATCGAGCGGGAGGGTCAGTGAGCAGTTCTTC. Translation: CASSPPPSSGRVSEQFF. The full variable domain, its missing parts supplied by reference TRBV18 and TRBJ2-1, is NAGVMQNPRHLVRRRGQEARLRCSPMKGHSHVYWYRQLPEEGLKFMVYLQKENIIDESGMPKERFSAEFPKEGPSILRIQQVVRGDSAAYFCASSPPPSSGRVSEQFFGPGTRLTVL.

Here the CDR3 DNA reads TGTGCCAGCAGTTTTACCGGGACAGGGTCTGTCTATGGCTACACCTTC. It is translated as CASSFTGTGSVYGYTF. V and J are TRBV2 and TRBJ1-2; 9 bases line up with TRBD1. Germline values: CDR1 SNHLY, CDR2 FYNNEI. The CDR3 runs to 16 residues. V shed 5 bases, J shed 4 bases, and the junction held 11 bases outside the gene matches.